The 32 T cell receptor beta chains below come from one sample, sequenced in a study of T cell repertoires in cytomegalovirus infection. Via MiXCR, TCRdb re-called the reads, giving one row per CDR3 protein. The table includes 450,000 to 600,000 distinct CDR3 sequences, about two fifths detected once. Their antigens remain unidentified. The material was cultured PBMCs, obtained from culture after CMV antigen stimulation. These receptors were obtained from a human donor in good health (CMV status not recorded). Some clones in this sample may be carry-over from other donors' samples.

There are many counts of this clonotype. The CDR3 nucleotides read TGTGCCAGCAGCTTTAACTTCCAAGAGACCCAGTACTTC. It translates to CASSFNFQETQYF. The chain recombines TRBV7-2 with TRBJ2-5; D is unclear. Trimming pared 3 bases from V and 1 base from J, leaving 6 bases between. This CDR3 contains 13 residues. Germline lookup yields CDR1 SGHTA and CDR2 FQGNSA.

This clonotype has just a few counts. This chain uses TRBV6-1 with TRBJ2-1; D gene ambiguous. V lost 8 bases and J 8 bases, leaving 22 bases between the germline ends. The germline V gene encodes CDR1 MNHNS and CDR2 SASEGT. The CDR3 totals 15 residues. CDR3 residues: CASARASTIPDEQFF. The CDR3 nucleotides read TGTGCCAGCGCCCGGGCTTCCACCATCCCCGATGAGCAGTTCTTC.

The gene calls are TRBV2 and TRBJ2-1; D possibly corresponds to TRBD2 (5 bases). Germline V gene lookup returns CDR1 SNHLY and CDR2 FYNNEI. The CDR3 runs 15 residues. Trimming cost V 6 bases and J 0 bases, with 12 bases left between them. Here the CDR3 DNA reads TGTGCCAGCAGGATCGGACTTCCCTCCTACAATGAGCAGTTCTTC. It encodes CASRIGLPSYNEQFF.

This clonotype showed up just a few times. The CDR3: CASSLRAAYNEQFF. The DNA for the CDR3 is TGTGCCAGCAGTTTGCGGGCGGCCTACAATGAGCAGTTCTTC. This rearrangement joins TRBV12-3 or TRBV12-4 to TRBJ2-1, with D maybe TRBD2 (5 bases). CDR3 length: 14 residues. Trimming took 3 bases from V and 2 from J, leaving 8 bases between them.

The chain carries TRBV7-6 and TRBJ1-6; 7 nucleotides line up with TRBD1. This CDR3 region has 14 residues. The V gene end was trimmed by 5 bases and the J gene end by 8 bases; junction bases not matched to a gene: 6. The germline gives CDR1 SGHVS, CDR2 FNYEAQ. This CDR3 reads CASSLTGEDSPLHF. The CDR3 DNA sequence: TGTGCCAGCAGCCTAACAGGGGAGGATTCACCCCTCCACTTT.

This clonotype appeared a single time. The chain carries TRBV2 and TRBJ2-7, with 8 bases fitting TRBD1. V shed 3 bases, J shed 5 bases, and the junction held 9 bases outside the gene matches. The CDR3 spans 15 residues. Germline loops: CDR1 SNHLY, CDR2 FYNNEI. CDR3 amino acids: CASSDTTGGRDEQYF. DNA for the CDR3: TGTGCCAGCAGTGATACCACAGGGGGGCGGGACGAGCAGTACTTC.

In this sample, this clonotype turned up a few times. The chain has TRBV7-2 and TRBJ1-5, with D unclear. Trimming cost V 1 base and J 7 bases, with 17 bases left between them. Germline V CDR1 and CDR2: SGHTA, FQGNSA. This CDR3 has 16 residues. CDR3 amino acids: CASSLGTGGSGQPQHF. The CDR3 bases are TGTGCCAGCAGCTTAGGTACGGGCGGGTCTGGACAGCCCCAGCATTTT.

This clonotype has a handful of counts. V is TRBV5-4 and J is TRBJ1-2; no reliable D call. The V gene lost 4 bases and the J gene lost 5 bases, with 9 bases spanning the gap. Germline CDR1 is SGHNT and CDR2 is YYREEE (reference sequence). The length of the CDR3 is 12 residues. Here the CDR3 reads CASSDSRYGYTF. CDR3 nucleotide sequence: TGTGCCAGCAGCGATTCCAGATATGGCTACACCTTC. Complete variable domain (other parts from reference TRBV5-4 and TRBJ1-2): ETGVTQSPTHLIKTRGQQVTLRCSSQSGHNTVSWYQQALGQGPQFIFQYYREEENGRGNFPPRFSGLQFPNYSSELNVNALELDDSALYLCASSDSRYGYTFGSGTRLTVV.

CDR3 sequence (DNA): TGCGCCAGCAGCCAAGTGGGGACTAGCGCTTACAATGAGCAGTTCTTC. Encoded protein: CASSQVGTSAYNEQFF. The V gene is TRBV4-1, the J gene TRBJ2-1; 10 nucleotides agree with TRBD2. Germline loops: CDR1 MGHRA, CDR2 YSYEKL. The CDR3 consists of 16 residues. The V and J ends lost 1 base and 4 bases, in that order; junction bases with no gene match: 4.

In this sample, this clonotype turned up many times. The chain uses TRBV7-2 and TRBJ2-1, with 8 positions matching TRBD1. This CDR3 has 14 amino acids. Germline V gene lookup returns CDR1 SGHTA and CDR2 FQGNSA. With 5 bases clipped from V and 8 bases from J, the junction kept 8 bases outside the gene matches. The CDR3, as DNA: TGTGCCAGCAGCCCCGACAGGGGATCATATGAGCAGTTCTTC. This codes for CASSPDRGSYEQFF.

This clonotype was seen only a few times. The CDR3: CASSPWGQGEQPQHF. In DNA form, the CDR3 reads TGTGCCAGTAGTCCTTGGGGACAGGGTGAACAGCCCCAGCATTTT. This chain links TRBV19 with TRBJ1-5; 9 bases fit TRBD1. With 5 bases clipped from V and 7 bases from J, the junction kept 9 bases outside the gene matches. This CDR3 has 15 amino acids. In germline, CDR1 is LNHDA, CDR2 SQIVND (reference sequence).

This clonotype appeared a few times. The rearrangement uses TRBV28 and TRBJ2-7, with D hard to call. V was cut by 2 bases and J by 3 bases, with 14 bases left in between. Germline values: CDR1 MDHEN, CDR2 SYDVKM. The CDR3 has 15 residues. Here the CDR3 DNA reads TGTGCCAGCAGTTTAGATCCGGCGGCCCACTACGAGCAGTACTTC. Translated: CASSLDPAAHYEQYF.

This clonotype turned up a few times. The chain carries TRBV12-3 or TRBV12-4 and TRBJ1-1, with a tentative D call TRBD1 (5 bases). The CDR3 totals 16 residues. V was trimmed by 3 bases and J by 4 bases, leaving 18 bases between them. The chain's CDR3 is CASSLGPPSGATEAFF. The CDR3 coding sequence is TGTGCCAGCAGTTTGGGCCCACCATCTGGGGCCACTGAAGCTTTCTTT.

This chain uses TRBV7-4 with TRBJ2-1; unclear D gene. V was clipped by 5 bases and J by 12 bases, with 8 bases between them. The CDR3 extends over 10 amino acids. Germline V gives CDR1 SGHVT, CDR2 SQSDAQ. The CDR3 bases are TGTGCCAGCAGCCCTTACGGGCAGTTCTTC. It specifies CASSPYGQFF.

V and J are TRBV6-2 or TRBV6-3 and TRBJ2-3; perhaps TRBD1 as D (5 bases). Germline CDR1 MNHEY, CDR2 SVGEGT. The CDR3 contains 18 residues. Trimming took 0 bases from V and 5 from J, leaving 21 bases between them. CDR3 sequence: CASSYSLGAPAYGDTQYF. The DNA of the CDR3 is TGTGCCAGCAGTTACTCCCTAGGGGCACCAGCTTATGGAGATACGCAGTATTTT.

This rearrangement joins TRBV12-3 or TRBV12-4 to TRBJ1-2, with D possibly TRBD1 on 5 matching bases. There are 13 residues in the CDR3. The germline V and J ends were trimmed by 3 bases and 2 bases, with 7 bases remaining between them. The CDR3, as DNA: TGTGCCAGCAGTTTGGGGCCCAACTATGGCTACACCTTC. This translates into CASSLGPNYGYTF.

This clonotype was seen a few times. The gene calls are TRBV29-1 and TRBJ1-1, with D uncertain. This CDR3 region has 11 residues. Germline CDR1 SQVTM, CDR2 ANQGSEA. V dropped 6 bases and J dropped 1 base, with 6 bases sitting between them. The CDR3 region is CSVGRNTEAFF. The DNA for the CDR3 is TGCAGCGTCGGGAGGAACACTGAAGCTTTCTTT.

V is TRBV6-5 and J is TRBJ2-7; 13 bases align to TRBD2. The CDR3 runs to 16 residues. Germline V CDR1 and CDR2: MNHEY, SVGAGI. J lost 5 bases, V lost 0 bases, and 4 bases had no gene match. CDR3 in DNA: TGTGCCAGCAGTTACTCTGGACTAGCGGGAGACAACGAGCAGTACTTC. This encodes CASSYSGLAGDNEQYF.

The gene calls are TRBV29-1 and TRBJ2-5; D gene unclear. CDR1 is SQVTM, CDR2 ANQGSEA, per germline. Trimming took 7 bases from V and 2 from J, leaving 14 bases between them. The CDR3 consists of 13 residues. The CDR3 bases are TGCAGCGGGGCTCCCGTCCAGCAAGAGACCCAGTACTTC. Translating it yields CSGAPVQQETQYF.

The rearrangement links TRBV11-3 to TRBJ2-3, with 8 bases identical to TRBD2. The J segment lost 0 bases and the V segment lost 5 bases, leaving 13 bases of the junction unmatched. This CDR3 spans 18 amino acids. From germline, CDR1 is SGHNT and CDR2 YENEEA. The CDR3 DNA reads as TGTGCCAGCAGCCCCTGGGCTAGCGGGCTTACTAGCACAGATACGCAGTATTTT. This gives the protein CASSPWASGLTSTDTQYF.

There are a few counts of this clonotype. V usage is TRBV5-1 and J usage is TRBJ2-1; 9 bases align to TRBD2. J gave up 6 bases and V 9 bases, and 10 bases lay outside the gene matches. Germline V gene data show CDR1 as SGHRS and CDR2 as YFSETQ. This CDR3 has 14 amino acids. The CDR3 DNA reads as TGCGCCACCAGAGCGGGGGGTCCAATCAATGAGCAGTTCTTC. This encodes CATRAGGPINEQFF.

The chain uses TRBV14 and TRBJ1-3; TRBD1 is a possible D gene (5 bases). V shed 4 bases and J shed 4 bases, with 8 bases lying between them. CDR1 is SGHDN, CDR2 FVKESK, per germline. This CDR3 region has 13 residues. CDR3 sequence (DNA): TGTGCCAGCAGCCCCCGACAGGGAAACACCATATATTTT. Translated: CASSPRQGNTIYF.

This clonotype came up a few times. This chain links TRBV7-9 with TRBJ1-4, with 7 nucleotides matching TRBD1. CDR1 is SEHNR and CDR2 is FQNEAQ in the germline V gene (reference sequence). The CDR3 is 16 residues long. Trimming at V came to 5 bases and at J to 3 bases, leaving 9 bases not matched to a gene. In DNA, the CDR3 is TGTGCCAGCAGCCTCCCTCCGGGACAGTCTAATGAAAAACTGTTTTTT. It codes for CASSLPPGQSNEKLFF.

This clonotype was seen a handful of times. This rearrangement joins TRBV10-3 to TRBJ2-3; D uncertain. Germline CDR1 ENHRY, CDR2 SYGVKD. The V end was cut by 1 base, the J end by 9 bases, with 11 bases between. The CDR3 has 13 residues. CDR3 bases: TGTGCCATCAGTGAGTTAAACTCACAAACGCAGTATTTT. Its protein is CAISELNSQTQYF.

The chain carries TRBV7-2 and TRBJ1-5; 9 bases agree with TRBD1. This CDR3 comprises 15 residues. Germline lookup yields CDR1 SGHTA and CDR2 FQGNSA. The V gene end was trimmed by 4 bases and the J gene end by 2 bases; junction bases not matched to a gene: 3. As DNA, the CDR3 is TGTGCCAGCAGCTCGAGGACAGGGGGCAATCAGCCCCAGCATTTT. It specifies CASSSRTGGNQPQHF. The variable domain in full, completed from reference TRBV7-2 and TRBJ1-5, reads GAGVSQSPSNKVTEKGKDVELRCDPISGHTALYWYRQSLGQGLEFLIYFQGNSAPDKSGLPSDRFSAERTGGSVSTLTIQRTQQEDSAVYLCASSSRTGGNQPQHFGDGTRLSIL.

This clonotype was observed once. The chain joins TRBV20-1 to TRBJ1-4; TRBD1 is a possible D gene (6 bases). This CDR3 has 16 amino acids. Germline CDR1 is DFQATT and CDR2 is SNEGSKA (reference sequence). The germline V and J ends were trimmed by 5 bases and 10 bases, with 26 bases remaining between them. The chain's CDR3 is CSAQKGGEVPRVKLFF. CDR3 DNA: TGCAGTGCTCAGAAAGGGGGAGAGGTACCCAGGGTAAAACTGTTTTTT.

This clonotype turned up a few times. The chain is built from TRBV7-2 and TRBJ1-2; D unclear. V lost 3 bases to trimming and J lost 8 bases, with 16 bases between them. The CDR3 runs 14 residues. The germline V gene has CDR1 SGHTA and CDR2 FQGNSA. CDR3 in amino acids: CASSFTAGVRGYTF. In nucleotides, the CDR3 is TGTGCCAGCAGCTTTACGGCTGGGGTCAGGGGCTACACCTTC. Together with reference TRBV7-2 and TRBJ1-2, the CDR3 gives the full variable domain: GAGVSQSPSNKVTEKGKDVELRCDPISGHTALYWYRQSLGQGLEFLIYFQGNSAPDKSGLPSDRFSAERTGGSVSTLTIQRTQQEDSAVYLCASSFTAGVRGYTFGSGTRLTVV.

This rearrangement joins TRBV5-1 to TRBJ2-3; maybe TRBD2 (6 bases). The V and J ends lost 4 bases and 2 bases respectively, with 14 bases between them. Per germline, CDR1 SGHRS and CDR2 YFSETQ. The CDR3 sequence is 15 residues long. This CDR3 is CASSSVGGTTDTQYF. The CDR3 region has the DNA TGCGCCAGCAGCAGCGTCGGGGGAACCACAGATACGCAGTATTTT.

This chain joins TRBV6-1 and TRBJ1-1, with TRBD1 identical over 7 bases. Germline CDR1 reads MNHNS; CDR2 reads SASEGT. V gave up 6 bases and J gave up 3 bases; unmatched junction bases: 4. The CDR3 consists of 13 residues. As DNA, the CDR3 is TGTGCCAGCAGAATAACAGGGGACACTGAAGCTTTCTTT. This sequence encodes CASRITGDTEAFF.

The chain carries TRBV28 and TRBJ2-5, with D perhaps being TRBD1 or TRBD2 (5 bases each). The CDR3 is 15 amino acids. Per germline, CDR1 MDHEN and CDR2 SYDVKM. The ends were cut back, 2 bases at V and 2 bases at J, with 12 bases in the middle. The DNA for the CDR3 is TGTGCCAGCAGTTTAATTGGGGGAAGACAAGAGACCCAGTACTTC. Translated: CASSLIGGRQETQYF.

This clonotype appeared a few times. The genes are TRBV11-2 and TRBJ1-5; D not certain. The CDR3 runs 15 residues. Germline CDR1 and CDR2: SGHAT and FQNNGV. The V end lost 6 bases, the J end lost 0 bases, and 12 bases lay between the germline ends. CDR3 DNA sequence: TGTGCCAGCAGTGAATCGGCCTCTAGCAATCAGCCCCAGCATTTT. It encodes CASSESASSNQPQHF.

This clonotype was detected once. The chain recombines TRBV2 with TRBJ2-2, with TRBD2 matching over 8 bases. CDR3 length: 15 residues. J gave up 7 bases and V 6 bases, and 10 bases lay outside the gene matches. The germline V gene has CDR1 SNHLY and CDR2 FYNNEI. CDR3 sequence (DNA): TGTGCCAGCAGGAAAGCGGGAGTCATAGGCGGGGAGCTGTTTTTT. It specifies CASRKAGVIGGELFF.